This T cell receptor beta chain was observed in a study of metastatic and nonmetastatic thyroid tumors. Study conclusions and caveats: A significant increase in TCR beta diversity was reportedly seen in malignant thyroid tumors relative to benign nodules, in blood and tumor.

Per the original data handling: In papillary thyroid cancer, a distant-metastasis classifier was built using CDR3 differences across clinicopathological groups. TCRdb ran MiXCR on the PCR reads. TCRdb's processing, not the authors', yielded these V and J calls. The sample lists 25,000 to 35,000 clones; around 16% were seen once. No treatment of any kind had been given to any patient before thyroid surgery. Ten or more counts support this clone. Its target is not known. From germline, CDR1 is LNHDA and CDR2 SQIVND (reference sequence). There are 14 residues in the CDR3. V shed 5 bases and J shed 2 bases, with 13 bases lying between them.

This sequence was found in a female donor with papillary thyroid cancer or a benign thyroid nodule (not recorded which). Some clones in this sample may be carry-over from other donors' samples. Specimen: blood. The chain carries TRBV19 and TRBJ2-7; D gene ambiguous. The CDR3 spells CASSREDGTYEQYF. CDR3 DNA: TGTGCCAGTAGTCGTGAGGACGGAACCTACGAGCAGTACTTC.